This TCR beta chain stems from a study of shared clonotypes between healthy human individuals. Overall study findings and caveats: What limited the represented genetic and exposure-history diversity was the small number of donors.

Comments on this clone: Its cognate antigen is unknown.

This CDR3 region has 15 residues. Germline assignment: CDR1 MNHNS and CDR2 SASEGT. V shed 7 bases and J shed 4 bases, with 16 bases lying between them. Sequencing used immunoSEQ multiplex PCR; TCRdb keeps in-frame clones, though not all of them. The data hold 1,400,000 or so clones, with approximately 98.5% observed a single time. The receptor was derived from a man aged 30-40 years in good health. The rearrangement links TRBV6-1 to TRBJ2-2; D is perhaps TRBD1 or TRBD2 (5 bases each). The source material was naive CD4+ T cells sorted from blood. Subset in this sample: CD45RA+ positively selected. The CDR3 protein is CASTIAAGSTGELFF. The CDR3 bases are TGTGCCAGCACCATCGCCGCAGGGAGCACCGGGGAGCTGTTTTTT.